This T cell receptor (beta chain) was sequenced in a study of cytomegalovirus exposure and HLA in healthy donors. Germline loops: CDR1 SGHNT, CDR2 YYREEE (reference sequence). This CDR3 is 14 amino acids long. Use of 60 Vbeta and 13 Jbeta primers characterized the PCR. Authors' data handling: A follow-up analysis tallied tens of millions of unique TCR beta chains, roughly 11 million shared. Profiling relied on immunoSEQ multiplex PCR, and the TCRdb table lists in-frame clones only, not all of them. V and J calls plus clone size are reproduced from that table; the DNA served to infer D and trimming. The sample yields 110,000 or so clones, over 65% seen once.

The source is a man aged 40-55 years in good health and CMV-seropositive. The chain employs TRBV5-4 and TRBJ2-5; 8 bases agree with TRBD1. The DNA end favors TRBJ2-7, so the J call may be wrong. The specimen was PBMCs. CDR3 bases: TGTGCCAGCAGCTTGAAGACAGGGGCCTACGAGCAGTACTTC. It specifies CASSLKTGAYEQYF.